This TCR beta chain was found in a study of CD8 T cells in Susac syndrome. Study-level findings and limits: A relatively small number of individuals underwent TCR sequencing and HLA analysis.

This CDR3 is built from 11 residues. V lost 3 bases and J lost 6, with 6 bases in between. The germline gives CDR1 LNHNV, CDR2 YYDKDF (reference sequence). The T cells that were sequenced for TCR beta were CD8+ and CD4+ cells from blood. TEMRA cells were FACS-enriched and CD8+ and CD4+ T cells negatively isolated. A note on this clonotype: Its antigen is currently unknown.

With random hexamers, roughly 0.45 to 1 ug RNA was reverse transcribed. A multiplex approach, immunoSEQ multiplex PCR, amplified TCR beta CDR3 across 54 Vbeta and 13 Jbeta. TCRdb reanalysed the immunoSEQ multiplex PCR reads using MiXCR and keeps one entry per CDR3 protein. Of around 280,000 distinct CDR3 sequences detected, 80% to 90% appear once; the ten largest clones hold about 0.11%. This TCR derives from a human donor with multiple sclerosis. The V gene is TRBV15, the J gene TRBJ2-7, with no clear D. Sequenced: CD8+ T cells from PBMCs. The CDR3 region has the DNA TGTGCCACCAGCAGCAGCAGCGAGCAGTACTTC. Translated: CATSSSSEQYF.